One sample yielded the 4 T cell receptor beta chains listed below, sequenced in a study of CD8+ T cells in alopecia areata. RNA, once extracted, was reverse transcribed into cDNA for use as the sequencing template. The repertoire was sequenced with immunoSEQ multiplex PCR; TCRdb's copy has only in-frame clones and lacks some. The sample gives some 200,000 clones, roughly three fifths of which show up once; about 5.3% is in the top ten. The sample comprised CD8+ T cells sorted from blood. Every receptor here comes from a human donor in good health.

The table lists this clone with a few counts. The gene calls are TRBV29-1 and TRBJ2-1, with 9 bases matching TRBD2. CDR1 SQVTM and CDR2 ANQGSEA come from the germline V gene. The ends lost 0 bases at V and 4 bases at J; junction bases unmatched: 4. The length of the CDR3 is 15 residues. CDR3 region: CSVEDVAGEYNEQFF. Here the CDR3 DNA reads TGCAGCGTTGAAGATGTAGCGGGGGAGTACAATGAGCAGTTCTTC.

The V call is TRBV5-6, the J call TRBJ2-6; 7 nucleotides match TRBD1. Trimming removed 2 bases from V and 0 bases from J; junction bases left unmatched: 11. Germline V gene sequence: CDR1 SGHDT, CDR2 YYEEEE. CDR3 length equals 19 residues. The CDR3 is CASSFWFGTAPSGANVLTF. The DNA of the CDR3 is TGTGCCAGCAGCTTTTGGTTTGGGACAGCACCCTCTGGGGCCAACGTCCTGACTTTC.

The genes are TRBV29-1 and TRBJ1-2; maybe TRBD1 (6 bases). The germline V gene has CDR1 SQVTM and CDR2 ANQGSEA. CDR3 length: 15 residues. The ends were cut back, 4 bases at V and 3 bases at J, with 18 bases in the middle. The CDR3 nucleotides read TGCAGCGTTGCTCGGACAGACGTCCACCACTATGGCTACACCTTC. Its protein product is CSVARTDVHHYGYTF.

The count of this clone is one. This chain connects TRBV4-1 to TRBJ2-7; D remains unclear. V was clipped by 0 bases and J by 3 bases, with 12 bases between them. Germline CDR1 is MGHRA and CDR2 is YSYEKL. The CDR3 totals 15 residues. CDR3 region: CASSQDPARNYEQYF. Here the CDR3 DNA reads TGCGCCAGCAGCCAAGATCCGGCTAGAAACTACGAGCAGTACTTC.